This TCR beta chain came from a study of CD8 T cells in ankylosing spondylitis. The germline V gene encodes CDR1 LGHDT and CDR2 YNNKEL (reference sequence). The V end was cut by 4 bases, the J end by 1 base, with 29 bases between. CDR3 size: 21 residues. Study-level points and caveats: Clones linked to the disease showed a CD8+ phenotype. They occurred at relatively low frequencies in peripheral blood. Existing reports had already noted some motif variants in reactive arthritis synovial fluid and blood. A TCR beta motif of about eight highly homologous variants appeared characteristic of ankylosing spondylitis blood. Clones linked to disease were reported to show significant enrichment in matched ankylosing spondylitis synovial fluid.

On this clonotype itself: The antigen is not known.

Generation of TCR beta libraries employed quantitative 5'-RACE incorporating molecular barcodes. TCRdb re-analysed the 5' RACE reads in MiXCR, keeping a single row per CDR3 protein. Among about 750,000 distinct CDR3 sequences, around 17% were seen once, and the ten largest hold around a fifth. This chain connects TRBV3-1 to TRBJ2-1, with a weak D call TRBD2 (5 bases). Sample: blood, either unsorted or a sorted T cell fraction (not recorded which). The receptor comes from a male donor with ankylosing spondylitis. In DNA form, the CDR3 reads TGTGCCAGCAGCCGTAGTGGGAAGATCTTACGGCGGGCTCCGTCCTACAATGAGCAGTTCTTC. Encoded protein: CASSRSGKILRRAPSYNEQFF.